The source of this TCR beta chain is a study of response to subunit inactivated influenza vaccine. Trimming removed 4 bases from V and 4 bases from J; junction bases left unmatched: 11. The CDR3 has 15 amino acids. Germline values: CDR1 SGHRS, CDR2 YFSETQ. Study-wide results and caveats: The authors suggested that few new T cells are recruited per seasonal influenza vaccination.

As concerns this clonotype: Its antigen is not identified.

Via MiXCR, TCRdb re-called the RT-PCR reads, giving one row per CDR3 protein. The repertoire has roughly 620,000 distinct CDR3 sequences, about 11% of them found once; the top ten carry approximately 11%. This sample was also put to use in a study of T cells expressing NK-cell markers. That study adds: The authors generated TCR beta cDNA through 5'RACE template switching with UMIs. Beta-chain profiling covered CD3+CD56+NKG2C+, CD3+CD56+NKG2C- and CD3+CD56-NKG2C+ sorted subsets.

The sequencing used PBMCs from blood, collected on the day of vaccination. The clonotype comes from a man aged 50 or older who received an inactivated influenza vaccine. The chain carries TRBV5-1 and TRBJ2-7, with TRBD1 matching over 7 bases. This chain's CDR3 is CASSPRPTGQYEQYF. The CDR3 DNA reads as TGCGCCAGCAGCCCCCGTCCGACAGGGCAATACGAGCAGTACTTC.